The present TCR beta chain was sequenced within a study of metastatic and nonmetastatic thyroid tumors. Study background: For malignant and benign thyroid patients, tumor or nodule tissue and blood were the sources whose repertoires were compared.

In its sample, this clone was seen a few times. Antigen unknown. In the same sample, other DNA sequences code for this CDR3. Germline V gene lookup returns CDR1 MNHNS and CDR2 SASEGT. Trimming removed 5 bases from V and 5 bases from J, with 6 bases in between. The CDR3 has 12 residues. From the PCR reads, TCRdb re-called clones with MiXCR. The profile shows 43,000 or so clones, less than 5% of them singletons. Study observations and caveats: According to reports, the diversity of TCR beta was significantly higher in malignant thyroid tumors than in benign nodules, and this held in both blood and tumor samples.

Nobody among the patients had been given any treatment before thyroid surgery. Sequencing input: blood. The clonotype comes from a female donor with papillary thyroid cancer or a benign thyroid nodule (not recorded which). Some clones in this sample may be carry-over from other donors' samples. This chain connects TRBV6-1 to TRBJ2-2; no reliable D call. The chain's CDR3 is CASSYRTGELFF. CDR3 sequence (DNA): TGTGCCAGCAGTTATAGGACCGGGGAGCTGTTTTTT.